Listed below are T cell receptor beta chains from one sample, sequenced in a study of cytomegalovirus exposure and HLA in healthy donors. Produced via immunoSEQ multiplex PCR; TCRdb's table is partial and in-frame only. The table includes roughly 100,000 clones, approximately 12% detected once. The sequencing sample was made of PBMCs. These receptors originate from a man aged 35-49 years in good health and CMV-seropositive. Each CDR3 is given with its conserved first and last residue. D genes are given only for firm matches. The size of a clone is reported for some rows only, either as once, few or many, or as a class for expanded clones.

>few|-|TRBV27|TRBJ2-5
TGTGCCAGCAGTTTATCCAGGGGTCGAGAGACCCAGTACTTC
CASSLSRGRETQYF
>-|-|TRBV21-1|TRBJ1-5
TGTGCCAGCACCCCGACAGGGTTTTGTCAGCCCCAGCATTTT
CASTPTGFCQPQHF
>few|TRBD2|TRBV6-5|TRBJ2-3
TGTGCCAGCAGTTACTCTCGGGAGGGCCTTGGAGATACGCAGTATTTT
CASSYSREGLGDTQYF
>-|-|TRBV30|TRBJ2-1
TGTGCCTGGAGGGCAGGGCCGTACAATGAGCAGTTCTTC
CAWRAGPYNEQFF
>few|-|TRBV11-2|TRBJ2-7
TGTGCCAGCAGCCTTTCCGGGAGAGTGAACGAGCAGTACTTC
CASSLSGRVNEQYF
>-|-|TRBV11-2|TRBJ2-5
TGTGCCAGCAGCTTCGACAGCCAAGGCGAGACCCAGTACTTC
CASSFDSQGETQYF
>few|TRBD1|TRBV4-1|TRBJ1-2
TGCGCCAGCAGCTCCCGGACAGGGAACAGCTTCTATGGCTACACCTTC
CASSSRTGNSFYGYTF
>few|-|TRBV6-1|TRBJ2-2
TGTGCCAGCAGTGAAGGGGCAGGGTGGGGACATGAGGAGCTGTTTTTT
CASSEGAGWGHEELFF
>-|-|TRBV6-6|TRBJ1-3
TGTGCCAGCAGTTACAGCTTCGGGAACTCTGGAAACACCATATATTTT
CASSYSFGNSGNTIYF
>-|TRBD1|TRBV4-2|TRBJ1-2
TGTGCCAGCAGCCAATCCAGGGGGCGGGCTAACTATGGCTACACCTTC
CASSQSRGRANYGYTF
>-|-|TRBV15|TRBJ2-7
TGTGCCACCAGCAGAGATGGACAGATCTACGAGCAGTACTTC
CATSRDGQIYEQYF
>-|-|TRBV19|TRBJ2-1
TGTGCCAGTAGTTTGCCGCGGACCTACAATGAGCAGTTCTTC
CASSLPRTYNEQFF
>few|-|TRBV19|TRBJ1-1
TGTGCCAGTACCGGCAGGGGGAACACTGAAGCTTTCTTT
CASTGRGNTEAFF
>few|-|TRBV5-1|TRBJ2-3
TGCGCCAGCAGCTTGTCGGCGGCTAGCACAGATACGCAGTATTTT
CASSLSAASTDTQYF
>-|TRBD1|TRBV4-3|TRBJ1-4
TGCGCCAGCAGCCATGGGACAGAAAATGAAAAACTGTTTTTT
CASSHGTENEKLFF
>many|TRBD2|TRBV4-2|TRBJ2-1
TGTGCCAGCAGCCAGTGGGGGACGGCGGGAGGAGGAATAAACAATGAGCAGTTCTTC
CASSQWGTAGGGINNEQFF
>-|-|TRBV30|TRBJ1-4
TGTGCCTGGAACGACCGGGACTTAAATGAAAAACTGTTTTTT
CAWNDRDLNEKLFF
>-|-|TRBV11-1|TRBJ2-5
TGTGCCAGCAGCTTAGTAGCAGAGACCCAGTACTTC
CASSLVAETQYF
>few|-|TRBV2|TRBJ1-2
TGTGCCAGCATCCCAAGGTCAGGGGATGGCTACACCTTC
CASIPRSGDGYTF
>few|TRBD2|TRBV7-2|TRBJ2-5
TGTGCCAGCAGCGTCGAGGGACTACAAGAGACCCAGTACTTC
CASSVEGLQETQYF
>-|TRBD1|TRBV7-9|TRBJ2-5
TGTGCCAGCAGCCAGGGACAGGGTGAGACCCAGTACTTC
CASSQGQGETQYF
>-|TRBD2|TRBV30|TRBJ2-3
TGTGCCTGGAGTCGACTAGCGGGCGCAGATACGCAGTATTTT
CAWSRLAGADTQYF
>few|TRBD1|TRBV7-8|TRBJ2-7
TGTGCCAGCAGCTCGGACAGGGTCACCTACGAGCAGTACTTC
CASSSDRVTYEQYF
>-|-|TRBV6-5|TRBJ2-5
TGTGCCAGCAAAACTTCCCAAGAGACCCAGTACTTC
CASKTSQETQYF
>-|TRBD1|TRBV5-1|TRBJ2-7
TGCGCCAGCAGCCCCTGGGGACAGGCAAGGGACTACGAGCAGTACTTC
CASSPWGQARDYEQYF